This record covers a single TCR beta chain. Its cognate antigen is unknown. These data originate in a study of cytomegalovirus exposure and HLA in healthy donors. Broader study findings: A link between a missense DCLRE1C variant and TCR beta V- and J-gene trimming emerged from a later analysis. A cluster of highly shared sequence variants was likely a sequencing artifact.

Germline V CDR1 and CDR2: MGHRA, YSYEKL. V was clipped by 4 bases and J by 4 bases, with 14 bases between them. CDR3 length: 15 residues. Primers: 60 Vbeta forward and 13 Jbeta reverse. Some clones are missing from TCRdb's copy, which holds only in-frame ones; the method was immunoSEQ multiplex PCR. The sample gives under 200,000 clones, about 71% of which show up once; 2.8% is in the top ten. Sequencing was done on a sample of PBMCs. The source is a woman aged 25 to 39 in good health and CMV-seronegative. The chain has TRBV4-1 and TRBJ1-3; D is perhaps TRBD1 (6 bases). This chain's CDR3 is CASSLLTGGGNTIYF. The CDR3 DNA is TGCGCCAGCAGCCTGTTAACGGGGGGCGGAAACACCATATATTTT.